This TCR beta chain was sequenced during a study of Ad26.COV2.S vaccination and SARS-CoV-2 variants. Overall study results and limits: Vaccine and placebo groups showed comparable non-spike TCR breadth. TCR breadth and depth analyses may have underestimated total T cell responses.

The treatment denotes: some 20 received Ad26.COV2.S at low or high dose, single or two shots; about 5 received placebo; per-sample allocation not given. The samples were gathered on day 63 after the first injection of vaccine or placebo. An 18-55-year-old adult in Boston served as donor. An Ad26 vector expressing Wuhan-strain SARS-CoV-2 spike constituted the vaccine. Concerning this clone: The antigen is unknown.

TCRdb's copy holds only in-frame clones and misses some; the assay was immunoSEQ multiplex PCR. The sample records 200,000 to 300,000 clones, roughly 88% being singletons. Germline assignment: CDR1 MDHEN and CDR2 SYDVKM. This CDR3 comprises 15 residues. V shed 5 bases, J shed 7 bases, and the junction held 10 bases outside the gene matches. J is TRBJ2-2 and V is TRBV28; 7 bases map to TRBD1. The source is a person aged 18-60 years who received the Ad26.COV2.S COVID-19 vaccine or a placebo. Sequencing was performed on peripheral blood, taken in a trial of Ad26.COV2.S vaccine versus placebo. The CDR3 loop reads CASSHPTGASGELFF. In nucleotides, the CDR3 is TGTGCCAGCAGTCATCCCACAGGGGCGAGCGGGGAGCTGTTTTTT.